The rows below give T cell receptor beta chains drawn from one sample of a study of beta chain features in type 1 diabetes. Clones were read by immunoSEQ multiplex PCR, and TCRdb kept only the in-frame ones, dropping some. The profile covers 500,000 to 650,000 clones, with 9.5% to 15% appearing a single time and more than 0.1% taken by the ten largest. Material for sequencing was naive CD4+ T cells from blood. The receptor source for this set is a young man with type 1 diabetes. Both conserved end residues are part of each CDR3. A D gene is named only where the DNA matches it firmly. Size is omitted from some rows. Given values are once, few, many or a class for expanded clones.

V gene: TRBV5-1; clone size: few; J gene: TRBJ1-5; D gene: NA; CDR3 length: 15; CDR3 protein: CASSLGGTENQPQHF; CDR3 DNA: TGCGCCAGCAGCTTAGGCGGGACGGAAAATCAGCCCCAGCATTTT
V gene: TRBV5-1; clone size: few; J gene: TRBJ2-5; D gene: TRBD2; CDR3 length: 15; CDR3 protein: CASSFASGAQETQYF; CDR3 DNA: TGCGCCAGCAGCTTTGCTAGCGGGGCACAAGAGACCCAGTACTTC
V gene: TRBV7-2; clone size: NA; J gene: TRBJ2-7; D gene: NA; CDR3 length: 12; CDR3 protein: CASSSSGDRQYF; CDR3 DNA: TGTGCCAGCAGCTCTTCAGGGGACCGGCAGTACTTC
V gene: TRBV4-3; clone size: NA; J gene: TRBJ1-6; D gene: NA; CDR3 length: 17; CDR3 protein: CASSQETGSSYNSPLHF; CDR3 DNA: TGCGCCAGCAGCCAAGAAACAGGGAGCTCCTATAATTCACCCCTCCACTTT
V gene: TRBV4-2; clone size: few; J gene: TRBJ2-2; D gene: NA; CDR3 length: 18; CDR3 protein: CASSQAFEGTGNTGELFF; CDR3 DNA: TGTGCCAGCAGCCAAGCTTTCGAGGGAACCGGGAACACCGGGGAGCTGTTTTTT
V gene: TRBV7-9; clone size: NA; J gene: TRBJ1-4; D gene: NA; CDR3 length: 14; CDR3 protein: CASSVDSLNEKLFF; CDR3 DNA: TGTGCCAGCAGCGTGGACAGTCTTAATGAAAAACTGTTTTTT
V gene: TRBV5-4; clone size: NA; J gene: TRBJ2-5; D gene: NA; CDR3 length: 14; CDR3 protein: CASSLPGQKETQYF; CDR3 DNA: TGTGCCAGCAGCTTACCGGGACAAAAAGAGACCCAGTACTTC
V gene: TRBV10-3; clone size: few; J gene: TRBJ2-7; D gene: NA; CDR3 length: 15; CDR3 protein: CAISSSGQSAYEQYF; CDR3 DNA: TGTGCCATCAGCTCATCGGGACAAAGCGCCTACGAGCAGTACTTC
V gene: TRBV9; clone size: NA; J gene: TRBJ2-3; D gene: TRBD2; CDR3 length: 16; CDR3 protein: CASSLGLAGSTDTQYF; CDR3 DNA: TGTGCCAGCAGCTTAGGTCTAGCGGGTAGCACAGATACGCAGTATTTT
V gene: TRBV15; clone size: NA; J gene: TRBJ1-5; D gene: NA; CDR3 length: 13; CDR3 protein: CATSRDLTADQHF; CDR3 DNA: TGTGCCACCAGCAGAGATCTAACAGCCGACCAGCATTTT
V gene: TRBV19; clone size: few; J gene: TRBJ1-1; D gene: NA; CDR3 length: 12; CDR3 protein: CASSPGNTEAFF; CDR3 DNA: TGTGCCAGTAGCCCAGGGAACACTGAAGCTTTCTTT
V gene: TRBV7-3; clone size: few; J gene: TRBJ1-3; D gene: NA; CDR3 length: 14; CDR3 protein: CASSSTGPGNTIYF; CDR3 DNA: TGTGCCAGCAGCTCGACAGGACCTGGAAACACCATATATTTT
V gene: TRBV5-1; clone size: few; J gene: TRBJ2-5; D gene: NA; CDR3 length: 15; CDR3 protein: CASSPGLIAQETQYF; CDR3 DNA: TGCGCCAGCAGCCCCGGACTGATAGCTCAAGAGACCCAGTACTTC
V gene: TRBV5-4; clone size: NA; J gene: TRBJ2-3; D gene: NA; CDR3 length: 12; CDR3 protein: CASSLAADTQYF; CDR3 DNA: TGTGCCAGCAGCTTGGCCGCAGATACGCAGTATTTT
V gene: TRBV2; clone size: NA; J gene: TRBJ2-7; D gene: NA; CDR3 length: 12; CDR3 protein: CASSESSHEQYF; CDR3 DNA: TGTGCCAGCAGTGAAAGTAGCCACGAGCAGTACTTC
V gene: TRBV4-2; clone size: NA; J gene: TRBJ2-1; D gene: TRBD2; CDR3 length: 16; CDR3 protein: CASSQVASGGDNEQFF; CDR3 DNA: TGTGCCAGCAGCCAAGTAGCGAGCGGGGGGGACAATGAGCAGTTCTTC
V gene: TRBV29-1; clone size: NA; J gene: TRBJ2-5; D gene: NA; CDR3 length: 12; CDR3 protein: CSGLKQGETQYF; CDR3 DNA: TGCAGCGGACTAAAGCAAGGGGAGACCCAGTACTTC
V gene: TRBV28; clone size: few; J gene: TRBJ2-7; D gene: NA; CDR3 length: 12; CDR3 protein: CASSASDYEQYF; CDR3 DNA: TGTGCCAGCAGCGCTTCAGACTACGAGCAGTACTTC
V gene: TRBV14; clone size: NA; J gene: TRBJ1-4; D gene: NA; CDR3 length: 15; CDR3 protein: CASSPLSGAGEKLFF; CDR3 DNA: TGTGCCAGCAGCCCTTTGTCAGGGGCTGGAGAAAAACTGTTTTTT
V gene: TRBV18; clone size: few; J gene: TRBJ1-6; D gene: NA; CDR3 length: 12; CDR3 protein: CASSLGGSPLHF; CDR3 DNA: TGTGCCAGCTCTTTGGGGGGCTCACCCCTCCACTTT
V gene: TRBV7-9; clone size: NA; J gene: TRBJ2-3; D gene: TRBD1; CDR3 length: 14; CDR3 protein: CASSWTGGTDTQYF; CDR3 DNA: TGTGCCAGCAGCTGGACAGGGGGCACAGATACGCAGTATTTT
V gene: TRBV4-3; clone size: few; J gene: TRBJ2-5; D gene: NA; CDR3 length: 13; CDR3 protein: CASSQDLLKTQYF; CDR3 DNA: TGCGCCAGCAGCCAAGATTTGTTAAAGACCCAGTACTTC
V gene: TRBV30; clone size: few; J gene: TRBJ1-5; D gene: NA; CDR3 length: 16; CDR3 protein: CAWSASPGGWSQPQHF; CDR3 DNA: TGTGCCTGGAGTGCCTCCCCGGGGGGTTGGAGTCAGCCCCAGCATTTT
V gene: TRBV7-2; clone size: NA; J gene: TRBJ2-3; D gene: TRBD2; CDR3 length: 16; CDR3 protein: CASSLLAGIRVGTQYF; CDR3 DNA: TGTGCCAGCAGCTTACTAGCGGGGATTAGGGTCGGTACGCAGTATTTT
V gene: TRBV5-1; clone size: few; J gene: TRBJ2-1; D gene: NA; CDR3 length: 16; CDR3 protein: CASSLILGSSYNEQFF; CDR3 DNA: TGCGCCAGCAGCTTAATACTTGGAAGCTCCTACAATGAGCAGTTCTTC
V gene: TRBV19; clone size: few; J gene: TRBJ2-3; D gene: NA; CDR3 length: 13; CDR3 protein: CASSADSTDTQYF; CDR3 DNA: TGTGCCAGTAGTGCGGATAGCACAGATACGCAGTATTTT
V gene: TRBV11-3; clone size: NA; J gene: TRBJ2-3; D gene: TRBD2; CDR3 length: 15; CDR3 protein: CASSSQAGDTDTQYF; CDR3 DNA: TGTGCCAGCAGCTCCCAAGCGGGGGACACAGATACGCAGTATTTT
V gene: TRBV6-1; clone size: NA; J gene: TRBJ1-6; D gene: NA; CDR3 length: 13; CDR3 protein: CASTFSYRSPLHF; CDR3 DNA: TGTGCCAGCACTTTTTCGTATCGTTCACCCCTCCACTTT
V gene: TRBV5-1; clone size: few; J gene: TRBJ1-6; D gene: TRBD1; CDR3 length: 15; CDR3 protein: CASSTGVMGNSPLHF; CDR3 DNA: TGCGCCAGCAGTACAGGGGTGATGGGCAATTCACCCCTCCACTTT
V gene: TRBV7-8; clone size: NA; J gene: TRBJ2-1; D gene: TRBD1; CDR3 length: 14; CDR3 protein: CASSKTGGHNEQFF; CDR3 DNA: TGTGCCAGCAGTAAGACAGGGGGCCACAATGAGCAGTTCTTC
V gene: TRBV2; clone size: NA; J gene: TRBJ2-3; D gene: TRBD2; CDR3 length: 14; CDR3 protein: CASSVPGLEFSQYF; CDR3 DNA: TGTGCCAGCAGTGTACCGGGACTAGAGTTTTCGCAGTATTTT
V gene: TRBV25-1; clone size: NA; J gene: TRBJ1-4; D gene: NA; CDR3 length: 17; CDR3 protein: CASSERGSAVSNEKLFF; CDR3 DNA: TGTGCCAGCAGTGAACGGGGGTCGGCTGTCTCAAATGAAAAACTGTTTTTT
V gene: TRBV10-3; clone size: NA; J gene: TRBJ1-2; D gene: NA; CDR3 length: 14; CDR3 protein: CAISDIGQGTPYTF; CDR3 DNA: TGTGCCATCAGCGACATCGGGCAGGGAACCCCCTACACCTTC
V gene: TRBV2; clone size: many; J gene: TRBJ1-6; D gene: TRBD1; CDR3 length: 12; CDR3 protein: CASSFDRAALHF; CDR3 DNA: TGTGCCAGCAGCTTTGACAGGGCCGCCCTCCACTTT
V gene: TRBV18; clone size: few; J gene: TRBJ1-2; D gene: NA; CDR3 length: 14; CDR3 protein: CASSMRSGRYGYTF; CDR3 DNA: TGTGCCAGCTCAATGCGTTCGGGGCGATATGGCTACACCTTC
V gene: TRBV6-5; clone size: NA; J gene: TRBJ1-5; D gene: TRBD1; CDR3 length: 15; CDR3 protein: CASSSDRGHGQPQHF; CDR3 DNA: TGTGCCAGCAGTTCCGACAGGGGCCACGGTCAGCCCCAGCATTTT
V gene: TRBV7-9; clone size: few; J gene: TRBJ2-1; D gene: TRBD2; CDR3 length: 16; CDR3 protein: CASSLYASGDYNEQFF; CDR3 DNA: TGTGCCAGCAGCTTATACGCTAGCGGGGACTACAATGAGCAGTTCTTC
V gene: TRBV5-4; clone size: NA; J gene: TRBJ1-2; D gene: NA; CDR3 length: 13; CDR3 protein: CASSPNHGYGYTF; CDR3 DNA: TGTGCCAGCAGCCCAAATCACGGCTATGGCTACACCTTC
V gene: TRBV18; clone size: NA; J gene: TRBJ2-3; D gene: NA; CDR3 length: 18; CDR3 protein: CASSPPGVEEVSTDTQYF; CDR3 DNA: TGTGCCAGCTCACCACCGGGGGTCGAGGAAGTGAGTACAGATACGCAGTATTTT
V gene: TRBV2; clone size: NA; J gene: TRBJ1-5; D gene: NA; CDR3 length: 17; CDR3 protein: CASSDPRGSYSNQPQHF; CDR3 DNA: TGTGCCAGCAGTGACCCGCGAGGGTCATATAGCAATCAGCCCCAGCATTTT
V gene: TRBV27; clone size: few; J gene: TRBJ1-4; D gene: TRBD1; CDR3 length: 14; CDR3 protein: CASSQNRGNEKLFF; CDR3 DNA: TGTGCCAGCAGTCAAAACAGGGGTAATGAAAAACTGTTTTTT
V gene: TRBV2; clone size: few; J gene: TRBJ2-5; D gene: NA; CDR3 length: 16; CDR3 protein: CASSAPGVRVRETQYF; CDR3 DNA: TGTGCCAGCAGCGCCCCAGGGGTTCGGGTGAGAGAGACCCAGTACTTC
V gene: TRBV18; clone size: few; J gene: TRBJ1-4; D gene: TRBD1; CDR3 length: 16; CDR3 protein: CASSPPGRTGGEKLFF; CDR3 DNA: TGTGCCAGCTCACCACCGGGGAGGACAGGAGGCGAAAAACTGTTTTTT
V gene: TRBV9; clone size: few; J gene: TRBJ1-2; D gene: NA; CDR3 length: 13; CDR3 protein: CASSVAGVEGYTF; CDR3 DNA: TGTGCCAGCAGCGTAGCAGGGGTGGAGGGCTACACCTTC
V gene: TRBV5-5; clone size: NA; J gene: TRBJ1-5; D gene: TRBD1; CDR3 length: 15; CDR3 protein: CASSGGTEGNQPQHF; CDR3 DNA: TGTGCCAGCAGCGGCGGGACAGAGGGCAATCAGCCCCAGCATTTT
V gene: TRBV27; clone size: NA; J gene: TRBJ2-6; D gene: NA; CDR3 length: 13; CDR3 protein: CASCQAGANVLTF; CDR3 DNA: TGTGCCAGCTGTCAAGCGGGGGCCAACGTCCTGACTTTC
V gene: TRBV9; clone size: few; J gene: TRBJ1-1; D gene: NA; CDR3 length: 15; CDR3 protein: CASTKTGLAYTEAFF; CDR3 DNA: TGTGCCAGCACTAAAACAGGGTTGGCGTACACTGAAGCTTTCTTT
V gene: TRBV7-2; clone size: NA; J gene: TRBJ2-6; D gene: NA; CDR3 length: 13; CDR3 protein: CASSLTGANVLTF; CDR3 DNA: TGTGCCAGCAGCTTAACCGGGGCCAACGTCCTGACTTTC
V gene: TRBV7-9; clone size: few; J gene: TRBJ1-4; D gene: TRBD1; CDR3 length: 17; CDR3 protein: CASSPGGQGAVNEKLFF; CDR3 DNA: TGTGCCAGCAGCCCTGGGGGACAGGGGGCGGTGAATGAAAAACTGTTTTTT